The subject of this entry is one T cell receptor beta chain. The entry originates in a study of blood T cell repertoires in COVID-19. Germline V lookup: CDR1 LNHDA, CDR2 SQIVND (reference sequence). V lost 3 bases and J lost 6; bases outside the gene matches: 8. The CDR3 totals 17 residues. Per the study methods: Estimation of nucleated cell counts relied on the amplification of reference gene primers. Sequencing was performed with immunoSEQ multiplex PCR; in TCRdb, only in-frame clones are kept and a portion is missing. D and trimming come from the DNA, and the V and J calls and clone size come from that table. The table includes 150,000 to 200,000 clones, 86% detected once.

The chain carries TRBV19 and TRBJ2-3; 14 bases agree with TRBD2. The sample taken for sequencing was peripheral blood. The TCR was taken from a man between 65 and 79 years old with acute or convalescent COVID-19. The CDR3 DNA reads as TGTGCCAGTAGTATGCAGCCGGGACTAGCGGGAGAGGATACGCAGTATTTT. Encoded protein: CASSMQPGLAGEDTQYF.